Here is one T cell receptor (beta chain) with its context. Its matching antigen is unknown. This sample is part of a study of identical twins. Study conclusions and caveats: Within cord blood, abundant beta clonotypes carried fewer insertions, but memory repertoires showed no such trend. Cross-sectional statistics, not tracking of the same donors, supported the conclusions.

The V segment lost 4 bases and the J segment 5 bases; nucleotides outside the gene matches: 10. The CDR3 consists of 16 residues. The germline CDR1 and CDR2 sequences are MNHEY and SMNVEV (reference sequence). It was template switching that added a universal primer site, and there were unique molecular identifiers on the cDNA. TCRdb ran MiXCR on the 5' RACE reads and lists one entry per CDR3 protein. The sample holds hundreds of thousands of distinct CDR3 sequences, approximately 24% seen once. The sample was also reused in another study, on T cells expressing NK-cell markers.

The receptor was isolated from a woman between 18 and 29 years old in good health. The specimen was CD4+ T cells sorted from blood. The chain links TRBV27 to TRBJ2-3; TRBD2 matches at 9 bases. The CDR3 DNA follows: TGTGCCAGCAGTTCCGGGACTAGCCCTCGGTTAGATACGCAGTATTTT. This translates into CASSSGTSPRLDTQYF.